This T cell receptor beta chain was identified in a study of beta chain features in type 1 diabetes. At the level of the study: Age and gender were similar between patients and healthy donors, as were cell yields. Notes on the study in general: Type 1 diabetes patients had moderately but significantly shorter TCRB CDR3s in all four CD4+ subsets. Patients showed naive, central memory and Treg TCRB repertoires that appeared more similar than those of healthy donors.

Germline loops: CDR1 LGHNA, CDR2 YSLEER. Trimming cost V 0 bases and J 4 bases; bases outside gene matches: 11. This CDR3 region has 17 residues. Sequencing targeted expressed TCRB transcripts, as all isolated RNA had been reverse transcribed. Measured with immunoSEQ multiplex PCR; TCRdb has only the in-frame clones, and not every one. Of around 650,000 clones listed, about an eighth are singletons. This clone appeared a few times. Its cognate antigen is unknown. Each of the CD4+ naive, central memory, regulatory and stem cell-like memory populations was sorted via CD45RO/CCR7/CD25/CD127/CD95/CD27. Sequencing input: naive CD4+ T cells from blood. The chain uses TRBV4-3 and TRBJ2-7, with TRBD2 matching 8 bases. The sequence came from a man aged 25 to 40 with type 1 diabetes. CDR3 coding DNA: TGCGCCAGCAGCCAAGATCTTGGAGCGGGGGCACCTTACGAGCAGTACTTC. This codes for CASSQDLGAGAPYEQYF.